This section outlines one TCR beta chain sequence together with its context. What it binds is not known. TCRdb keeps only in-frame clones here, not all; method: immunoSEQ multiplex PCR. The data show some 150,000 clones, just under 80% seen once. The sample comes from a study of PD-1 blockade in classical Hodgkin lymphoma. Regarding the study as a whole: There was a significant rise in CD4+ TCR diversity by C4D1, with no such rise for CD8+.

Autologous stem cell transplantation was followed by relapse in every patient, and brentuximab vedotin exposure varied. The receptor comes from a human donor with classical Hodgkin lymphoma. The starting material was peripheral blood mononuclear cells (PBMCs), obtained before the second cycle of nivolumab.

This CDR3 reads CASSLMGGQGAGGELFF. The CDR3 DNA sequence: TGTGCCAGCAGCCTGATGGGAGGACAGGGGGCAGGCGGGGAGCTGTTTTTT. This rearrangement joins TRBV4-2 to TRBJ2-2, with 11 bases aligning to TRBD1. The CDR3 consists of 17 residues. J lost 7 bases, V lost 4 bases, and 11 bases had no gene match. CDR1 and CDR2 (germline): LGHNA, YNFKEQ.